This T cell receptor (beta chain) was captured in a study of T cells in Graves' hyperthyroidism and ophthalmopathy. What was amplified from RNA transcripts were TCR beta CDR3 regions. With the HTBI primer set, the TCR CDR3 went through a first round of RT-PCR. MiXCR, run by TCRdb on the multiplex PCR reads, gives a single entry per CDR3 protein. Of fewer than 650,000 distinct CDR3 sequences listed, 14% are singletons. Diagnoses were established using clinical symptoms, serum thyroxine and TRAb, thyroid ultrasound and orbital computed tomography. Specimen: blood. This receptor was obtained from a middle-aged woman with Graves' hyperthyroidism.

This CDR3 reads CASSDTPSEQYF. The CDR3 region has the DNA TGTGCCAGCAGCGACACTCCCTCCGAGCAGTACTTC. The chain has TRBV28 and TRBJ2-7; D is uncertain. Deletions cut 6 bases from V and 6 bases from J, with 12 bases between. From germline, CDR1 is MDHEN and CDR2 SYDVKM. The CDR3 is made up of 12 amino acids. Based on the CDR3 plus reference TRBV28 and TRBJ2-7, the full variable domain is DVKVTQSSRYLVKRTGEKVFLECVQDMDHENMFWYRQDPGLGLRLIYFSYDVKMKEKGDIPEGYSVSREKKERFSLILESASTNQTSMYLCASSDTPSEQYFGPGTRLTVT.